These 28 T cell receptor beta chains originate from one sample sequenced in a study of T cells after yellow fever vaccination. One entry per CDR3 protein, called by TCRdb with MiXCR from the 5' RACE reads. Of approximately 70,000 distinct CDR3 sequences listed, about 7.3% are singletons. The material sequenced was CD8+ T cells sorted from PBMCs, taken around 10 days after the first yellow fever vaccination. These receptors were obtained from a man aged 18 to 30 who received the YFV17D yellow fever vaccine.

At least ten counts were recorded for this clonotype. This CDR3 is CTSSQRLAGVHGRETQYF. CDR3 nucleotide sequence: TGCACCAGCAGCCAACGACTAGCGGGGGTCCACGGGAGAGAGACCCAGTACTTC. The chain recombines TRBV1 with TRBJ2-5; TRBD2, the D gene given by the table, was not confirmed from the DNA. TRBV1 is classified as a pseudogene. This CDR3 region has 18 residues.

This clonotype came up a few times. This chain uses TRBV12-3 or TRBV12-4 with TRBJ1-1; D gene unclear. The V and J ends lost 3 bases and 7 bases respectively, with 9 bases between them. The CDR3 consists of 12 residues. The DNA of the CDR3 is TGTGCCAGCAGTTTGTGGGTAGATGAAGCTTTCTTT. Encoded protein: CASSLWVDEAFF.

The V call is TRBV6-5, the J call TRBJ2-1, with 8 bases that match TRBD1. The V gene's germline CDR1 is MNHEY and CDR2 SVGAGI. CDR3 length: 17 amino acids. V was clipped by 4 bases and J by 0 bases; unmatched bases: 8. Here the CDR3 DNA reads TGTGCCAGCAGTTCCCGGACAGGGCATAGCTCCTACAATGAGCAGTTCTTC. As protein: CASSSRTGHSSYNEQFF.

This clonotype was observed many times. This CDR3 reads CATSRAPGYEQYV. The CDR3 region has the DNA TGTGCCACCAGCAGAGCCCCAGGGTACGAGCAGTACGTC. This chain joins TRBV15 and TRBJ2-7; D perhaps matches TRBD1 (5 bases). Between the trimmed V and J ends, which lost 1 base and 4 bases, there was a span of 8 bases. The CDR3 runs 13 residues. Germline CDR1 LNHNV, CDR2 YYDKDF (reference sequence).

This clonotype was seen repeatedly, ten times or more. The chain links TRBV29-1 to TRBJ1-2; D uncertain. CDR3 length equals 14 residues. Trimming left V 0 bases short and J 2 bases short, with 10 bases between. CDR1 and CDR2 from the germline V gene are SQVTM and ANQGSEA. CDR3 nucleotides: TGCAGCGTTGAAGATAGCGAGGCCAACTATGGCTACACCTTC. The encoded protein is CSVEDSEANYGYTF.

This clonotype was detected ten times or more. This CDR3 reads CASPGVPYGYTF. DNA of the CDR3: TGTGCCAGCCCGGGAGTCCCCTATGGCTACACCTTC. The chain is built from TRBV7-9 and TRBJ1-2; D remains ambiguous. V gave up 8 bases and J gave up 4 bases, with 11 bases separating them. This CDR3 has 12 residues. From germline, CDR1 is SEHNR and CDR2 FQNEAQ (reference sequence).

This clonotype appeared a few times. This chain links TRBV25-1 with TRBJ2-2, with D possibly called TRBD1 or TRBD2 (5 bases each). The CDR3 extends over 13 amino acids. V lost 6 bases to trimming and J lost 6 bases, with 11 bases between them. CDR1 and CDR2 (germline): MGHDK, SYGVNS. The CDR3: CASREVGAGELFF. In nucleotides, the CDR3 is TGTGCCAGCAGGGAGGTGGGGGCCGGGGAGCTGTTTTTT.

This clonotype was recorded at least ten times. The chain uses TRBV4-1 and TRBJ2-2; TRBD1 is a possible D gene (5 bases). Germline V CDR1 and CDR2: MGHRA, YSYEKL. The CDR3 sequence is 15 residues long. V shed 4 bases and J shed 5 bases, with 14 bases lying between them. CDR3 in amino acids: CASSPLGQSTGELFF. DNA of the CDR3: TGCGCCAGCAGCCCTTTGGGGCAGTCGACCGGGGAGCTGTTTTTT.

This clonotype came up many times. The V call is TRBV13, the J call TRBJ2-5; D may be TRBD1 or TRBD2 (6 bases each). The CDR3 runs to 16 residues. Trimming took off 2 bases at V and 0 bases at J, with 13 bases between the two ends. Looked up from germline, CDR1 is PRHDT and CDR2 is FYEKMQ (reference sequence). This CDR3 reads CASSLQWGADQETQYF. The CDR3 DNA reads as TGTGCCAGCAGCTTACAGTGGGGGGCCGACCAAGAGACCCAGTACTTC.

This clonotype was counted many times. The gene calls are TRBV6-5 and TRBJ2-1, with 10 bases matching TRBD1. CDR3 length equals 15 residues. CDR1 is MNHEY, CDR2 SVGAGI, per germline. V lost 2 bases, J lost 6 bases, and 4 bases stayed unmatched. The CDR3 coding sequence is TGTGCCAGCAGTTACGCCTGGACAGGGGGCAATGAGCAGTTCTTC. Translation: CASSYAWTGGNEQFF.

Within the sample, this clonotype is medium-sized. The CDR3 DNA sequence: TGCAGCGTTGAAGGGGGGGACAGGGAAGACAATGAGCAGTTCTTC. Amino acids: CSVEGGDREDNEQFF. The chain joins TRBV29-1 to TRBJ2-1; TRBD1 matches 9 bases. Per germline, CDR1 SQVTM and CDR2 ANQGSEA. Losses at the gene ends were 1 base for V and 5 bases for J; bases not matched to a gene: 6. CDR3 length: 15 amino acids.

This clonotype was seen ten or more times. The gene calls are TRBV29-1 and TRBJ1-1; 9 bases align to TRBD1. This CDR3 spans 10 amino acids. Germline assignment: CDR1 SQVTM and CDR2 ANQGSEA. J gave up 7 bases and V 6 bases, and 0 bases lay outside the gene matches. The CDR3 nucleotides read TGCAGCGTGGGACAGGGTGAAGCTTTCTTT. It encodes CSVGQGEAFF.

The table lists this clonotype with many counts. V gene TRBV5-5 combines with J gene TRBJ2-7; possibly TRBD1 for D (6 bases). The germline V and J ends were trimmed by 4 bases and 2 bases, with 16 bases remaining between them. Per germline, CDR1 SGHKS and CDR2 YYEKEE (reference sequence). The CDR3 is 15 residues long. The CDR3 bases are TGTGCCAGCAGCCAAACAGGGACCCGAACCTACGAGCAGTACGTC. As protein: CASSQTGTRTYEQYV.

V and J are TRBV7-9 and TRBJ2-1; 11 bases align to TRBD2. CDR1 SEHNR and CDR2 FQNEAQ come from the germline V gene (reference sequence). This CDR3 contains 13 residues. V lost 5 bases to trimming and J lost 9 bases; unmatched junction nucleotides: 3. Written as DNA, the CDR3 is TGTGCCAGCAGCATAACTAGCGGGGGTGAGCAGTTCTTC. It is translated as CASSITSGGEQFF.

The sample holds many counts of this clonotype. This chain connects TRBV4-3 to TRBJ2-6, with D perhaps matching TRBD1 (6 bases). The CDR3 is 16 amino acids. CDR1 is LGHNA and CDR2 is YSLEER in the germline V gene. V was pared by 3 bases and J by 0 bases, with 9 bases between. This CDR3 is CASSQQGLSGANVLTF. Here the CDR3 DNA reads TGCGCCAGCAGCCAGCAGGGGCTCTCTGGGGCCAACGTCCTGACTTTC.

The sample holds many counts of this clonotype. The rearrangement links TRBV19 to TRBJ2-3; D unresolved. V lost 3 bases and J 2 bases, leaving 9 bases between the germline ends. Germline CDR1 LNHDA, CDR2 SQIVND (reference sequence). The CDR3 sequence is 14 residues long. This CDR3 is CASSIATYTDTQYF. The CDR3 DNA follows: TGTGCCAGTAGTATCGCAACCTACACAGATACGCAGTATTTT.

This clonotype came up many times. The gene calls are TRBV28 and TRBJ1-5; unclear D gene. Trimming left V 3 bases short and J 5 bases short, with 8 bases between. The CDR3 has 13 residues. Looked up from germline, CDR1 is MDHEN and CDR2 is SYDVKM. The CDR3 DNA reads TGTGCCAGCAGTTTGATTAGGGATCAGCCCCAGCATTTT. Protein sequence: CASSLIRDQPQHF. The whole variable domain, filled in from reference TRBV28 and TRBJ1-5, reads DVKVTQSSRYLVKRTGEKVFLECVQDMDHENMFWYRQDPGLGLRLIYFSYDVKMKEKGDIPEGYSVSREKKERFSLILESASTNQTSMYLCASSLIRDQPQHFGDGTRLSIL.

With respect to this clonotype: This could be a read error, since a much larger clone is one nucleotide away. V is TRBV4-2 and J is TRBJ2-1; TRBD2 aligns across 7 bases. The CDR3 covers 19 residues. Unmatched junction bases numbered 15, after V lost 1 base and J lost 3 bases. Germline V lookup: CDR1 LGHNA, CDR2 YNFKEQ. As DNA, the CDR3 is TGTGCCAGCAGCCAAGGCGGCCCAGCGGGATCCTTCTTCTACAATGAGCAGTTCTTC. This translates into CASSQGGPAGSFFYNEQFF.

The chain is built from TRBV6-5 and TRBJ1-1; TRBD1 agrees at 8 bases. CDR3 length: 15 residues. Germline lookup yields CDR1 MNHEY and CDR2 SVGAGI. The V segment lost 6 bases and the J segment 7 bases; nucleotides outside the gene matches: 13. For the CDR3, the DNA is TGTGCCAGCAGCAAAATGGACAGGGTCTATCTTGAAGCTTTCTTT. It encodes CASSKMDRVYLEAFF.

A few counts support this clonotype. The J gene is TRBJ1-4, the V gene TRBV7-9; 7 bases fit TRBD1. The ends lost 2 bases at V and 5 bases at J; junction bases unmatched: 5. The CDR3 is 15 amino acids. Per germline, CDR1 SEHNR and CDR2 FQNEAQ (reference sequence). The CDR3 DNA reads TGTGCCAGCAGCTTACGGGGCAGGGGGAATGAAAAACTGTTTTTT. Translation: CASSLRGRGNEKLFF.

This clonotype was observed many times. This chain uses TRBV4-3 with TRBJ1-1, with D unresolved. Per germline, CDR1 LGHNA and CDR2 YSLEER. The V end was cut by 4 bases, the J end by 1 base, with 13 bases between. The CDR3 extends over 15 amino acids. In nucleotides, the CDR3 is TGCGCCAGCAGCCTCGAGTGGCATGCGAACACTGAAGCTTTCTTT. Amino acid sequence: CASSLEWHANTEAFF.

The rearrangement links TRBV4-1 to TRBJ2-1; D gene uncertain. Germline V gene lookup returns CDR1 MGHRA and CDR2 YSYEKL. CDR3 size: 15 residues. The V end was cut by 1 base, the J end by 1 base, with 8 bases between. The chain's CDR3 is CASSQGDKSYNEQFF. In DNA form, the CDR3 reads TGCGCCAGCAGCCAAGGAGACAAATCCTACAATGAGCAGTTCTTC.

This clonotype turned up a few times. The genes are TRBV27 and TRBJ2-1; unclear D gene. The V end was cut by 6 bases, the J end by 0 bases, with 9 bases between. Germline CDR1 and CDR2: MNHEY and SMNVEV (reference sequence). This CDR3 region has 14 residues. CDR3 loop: CASSQVGSYNEQFF. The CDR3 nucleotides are TGTGCCAGCAGCCAGGTGGGCTCCTACAATGAGCAGTTCTTC.

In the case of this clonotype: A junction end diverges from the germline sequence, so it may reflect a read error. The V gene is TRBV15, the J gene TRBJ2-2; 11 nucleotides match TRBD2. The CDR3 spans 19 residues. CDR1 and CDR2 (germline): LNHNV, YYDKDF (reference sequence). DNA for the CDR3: TGTGCCACCAGCAGAGATGTAGAGGTGTTGGCTAGCGGGGGGACCGGGGAGCTGTTT. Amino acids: CATSRDVEVLASGGTGELF.

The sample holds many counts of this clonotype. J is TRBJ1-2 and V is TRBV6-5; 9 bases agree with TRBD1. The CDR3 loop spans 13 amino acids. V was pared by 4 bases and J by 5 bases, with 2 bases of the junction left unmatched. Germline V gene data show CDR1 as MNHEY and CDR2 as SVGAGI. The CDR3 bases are TGTGCCAGCAGTTCACAGGGGGCATATGGCTACACCTTC. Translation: CASSSQGAYGYTF.

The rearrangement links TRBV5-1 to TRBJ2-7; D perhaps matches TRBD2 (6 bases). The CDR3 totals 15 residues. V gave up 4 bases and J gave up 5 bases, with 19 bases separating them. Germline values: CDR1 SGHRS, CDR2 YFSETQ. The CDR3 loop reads CASSPGTAPGDEQYV. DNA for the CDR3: TGCGCCAGCAGCCCAGGGACGGCCCCGGGAGACGAGCAGTACGTC.

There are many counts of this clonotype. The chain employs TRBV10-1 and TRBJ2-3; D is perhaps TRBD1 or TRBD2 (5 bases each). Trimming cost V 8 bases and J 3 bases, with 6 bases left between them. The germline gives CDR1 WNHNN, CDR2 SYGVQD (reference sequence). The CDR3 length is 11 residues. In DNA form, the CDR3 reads TGCGCCAGCGGGGGAACAGATACGCAGTATTTT. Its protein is CASGGTDTQYF.

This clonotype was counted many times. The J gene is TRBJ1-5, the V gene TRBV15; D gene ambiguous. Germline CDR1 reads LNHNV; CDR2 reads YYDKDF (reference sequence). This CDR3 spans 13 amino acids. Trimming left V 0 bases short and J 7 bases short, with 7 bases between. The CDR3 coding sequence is TGTGCCACCAGCAGAGATCTGGAGCAGCCCCAGCATTTT. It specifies CATSRDLEQPQHF.